This TCR beta chain was captured by sequencing in a study of shared clonotypes between healthy human individuals. At the level of the study: Three CD4 naive, three CD4 memory, two CD8 naive and one CD8 memory plate were used per donor.

TCRdb keeps only in-frame clones here, not all; method: immunoSEQ multiplex PCR. The repertoire holds approximately 1,000,000 clones, with around 77% as singletons. CDR1 and CDR2 (germline): KGHSH, LQKENI. V was clipped by 2 bases and J by 6 bases, with 14 bases between them. CDR3 length: 15 amino acids. Study findings and constraints: Among non-shared clonotypes, generation probabilities were lower than among those shared by all four donors. What rarefaction showed was incomplete sorted-subset sequencing despite large depth.

On this clone itself: Its specificity is not known.

The chain couples TRBV18 to TRBJ1-5; D is uncertain. Sequencing was performed on memory CD4+ T cells from PBMCs. As for subset: CD45RA-negative fraction. The receptor comes from a man in his late teens or twenties in good health. Some clones in this sample may be carry-over from other donors' samples. The CDR3 DNA follows: TGTGCCAGCTCACCAAGTGCCCTACCGGGTCAGCCCCAGCATTTT. This gives the protein CASSPSALPGQPQHF.